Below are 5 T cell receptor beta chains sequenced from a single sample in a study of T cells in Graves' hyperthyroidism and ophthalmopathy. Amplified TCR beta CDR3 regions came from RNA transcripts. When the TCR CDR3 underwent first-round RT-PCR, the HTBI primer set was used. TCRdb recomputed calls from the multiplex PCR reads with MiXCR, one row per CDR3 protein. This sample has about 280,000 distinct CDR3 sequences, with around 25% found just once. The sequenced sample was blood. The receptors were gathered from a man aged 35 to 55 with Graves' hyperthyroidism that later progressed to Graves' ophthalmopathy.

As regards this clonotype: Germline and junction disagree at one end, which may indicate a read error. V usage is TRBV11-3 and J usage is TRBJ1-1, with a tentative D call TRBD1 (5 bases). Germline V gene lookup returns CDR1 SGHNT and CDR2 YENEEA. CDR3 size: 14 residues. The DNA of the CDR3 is TGTGTCAGCAGCTTACAGGAGTTGAACACTGAAGCTTTCTTT. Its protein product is CVSSLQELNTEAFF. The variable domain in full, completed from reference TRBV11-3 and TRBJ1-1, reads EAGVVQSPRYKIIEKKQPVAFWCNPISGHNTLYWYLQNLGQGPELLIRYENEEAVDDSQLPKDRFSAERLKGVDSTLKIQPAELGDSAVYLCVSSLQELNTEAFFGQGTRLTVV.

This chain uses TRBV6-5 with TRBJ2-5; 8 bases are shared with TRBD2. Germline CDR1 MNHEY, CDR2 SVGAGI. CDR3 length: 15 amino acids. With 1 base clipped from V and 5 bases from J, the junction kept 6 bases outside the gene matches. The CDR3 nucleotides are TGTGCCAGCAGTTACTTTCGAGCGGGAGACGAGACCCAGTACTTC. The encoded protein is CASSYFRAGDETQYF.

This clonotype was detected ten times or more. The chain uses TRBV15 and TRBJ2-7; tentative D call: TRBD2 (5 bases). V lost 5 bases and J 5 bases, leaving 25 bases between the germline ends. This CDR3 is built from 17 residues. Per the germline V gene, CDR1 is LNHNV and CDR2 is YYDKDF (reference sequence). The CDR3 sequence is CATSGGLLRLLIHEQYF. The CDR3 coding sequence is TGTGCCACCAGCGGCGGGCTTCTAAGGCTTCTTATCCACGAGCAGTACTTC.

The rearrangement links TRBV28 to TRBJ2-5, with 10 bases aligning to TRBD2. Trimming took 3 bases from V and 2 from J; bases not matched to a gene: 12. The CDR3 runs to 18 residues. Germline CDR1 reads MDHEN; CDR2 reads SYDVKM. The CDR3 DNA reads TGTGCCAGCAGTTTTGGGGCTAGCGGGAGTCAGGGGCAAGAGACCCAGTACTTC. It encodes CASSFGASGSQGQETQYF.

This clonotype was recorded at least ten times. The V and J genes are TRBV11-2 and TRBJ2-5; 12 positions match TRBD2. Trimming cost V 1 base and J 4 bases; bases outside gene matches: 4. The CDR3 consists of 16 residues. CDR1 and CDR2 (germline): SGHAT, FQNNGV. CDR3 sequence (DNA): TGTGCCAGCAGCTTAGGAGCTAGCGGGAGGGTAGAGACCCAGTACTTC. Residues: CASSLGASGRVETQYF.